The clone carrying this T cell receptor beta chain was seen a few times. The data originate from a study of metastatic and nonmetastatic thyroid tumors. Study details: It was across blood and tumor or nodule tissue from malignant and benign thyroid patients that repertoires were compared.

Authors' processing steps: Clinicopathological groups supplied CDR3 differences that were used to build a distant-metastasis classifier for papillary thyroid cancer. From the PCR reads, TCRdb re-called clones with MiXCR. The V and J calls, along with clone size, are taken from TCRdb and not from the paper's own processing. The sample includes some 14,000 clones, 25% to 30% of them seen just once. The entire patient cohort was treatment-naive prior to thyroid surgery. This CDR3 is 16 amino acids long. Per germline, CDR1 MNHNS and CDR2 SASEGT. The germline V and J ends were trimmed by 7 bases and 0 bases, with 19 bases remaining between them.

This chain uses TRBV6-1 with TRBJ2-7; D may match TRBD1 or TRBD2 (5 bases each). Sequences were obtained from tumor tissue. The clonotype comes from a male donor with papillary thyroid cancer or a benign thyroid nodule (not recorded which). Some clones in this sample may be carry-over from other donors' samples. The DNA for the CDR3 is TGTGCCAGCACCCCACAGGAGGCGGCCAGCTCCTACGAGCAGTACTTC. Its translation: CASTPQEAASSYEQYF.